A selection of T cell receptor beta chains follows, all from one sample in a study of T cells in Graves' hyperthyroidism and ophthalmopathy. TCRdb reprocessed the multiplex PCR reads via MiXCR and lists one record per CDR3 protein. The table has about 640,000 distinct CDR3 sequences, around 21% seen once. The sequenced sample consisted of blood. The receptors stem from a man aged 25 to 45 with Graves' ophthalmopathy. Both conserved end residues are part of each CDR3. D genes are given only for firm matches. The size entry is marked missing in some rows and otherwise reads once, few, many or a size class.

j_call v_call d_call clone_size cdr3_nt cdr3_aa
TRBJ1-1 TRBV30 NA NA TGTGCCCGGATGAGGCCTCTGGAAGCTTTCTTT CARMRPLEAFF
TRBJ2-1 TRBV14 TRBD1 NA TGTGCCAGCAGTTCCCCCGGGACAGGGCTCAATGAGCAGTTCTTC CASSSPGTGLNEQFF
TRBJ2-1 TRBV20-1 NA few TGCAGTGCCGCCCGGGAAGTGGATGAGCAGTTCTTC CSAAREVDEQFF
TRBJ2-7 TRBV7-6 TRBD1 NA TGTGCCAGCAGCTTAGCGGGACAGGCCGGGGAGCAGTACTTC CASSLAGQAGEQYF
TRBJ2-7 TRBV28 NA many TGTGCCAGCAGTCCAGGGGTAACCTACGAGCAGTACTTC CASSPGVTYEQYF
TRBJ1-2 TRBV5-1 NA many TGCGCCAGCAGCTCTGGGCCAAACTATGGCTACACCTTC CASSSGPNYGYTF
TRBJ2-7 TRBV30 TRBD2 many TGTGCCGCCAGGACTAGCGGGTTCTACGAGCAGTACTTC CAARTSGFYEQYF
TRBJ2-2 TRBV19 TRBD1 NA TGTGCCAGTAGTAAGGACAGGGGGCCCGGGGAGCTGTTTTTT CASSKDRGPGELFF
TRBJ2-7 TRBV25-1 TRBD2 NA TGTGCCAGCAGTCTCCAAGCGGGAGTAGAATACGAGCAGTACTTC CASSLQAGVEYEQYF
TRBJ1-5 TRBV13 NA few TGTGCCAGCAGCCCCGGGGGGACCTGGGATCAGCCCCAGCATTTT CASSPGGTWDQPQHF
TRBJ2-3 TRBV7-2 NA many TGTGCCAGCAGCTTATCGGGAGTTAGCACAGATACGCAGTATTTT CASSLSGVSTDTQYF
TRBJ2-1 TRBV5-4 NA few TGTGCCAGCAGCTTGCGGGGAAGATATGAGCAGTTCTTC CASSLRGRYEQFF
TRBJ2-7 TRBV2 TRBD2 many TGTGCCAGCAGTGTTCTAGCGGGAGTCGGCGAGCAGTACTTC CASSVLAGVGEQYF
TRBJ1-2 TRBV27 NA few TGTGCCAGCAGTTTCATTCCCCGGGATCCGTCCGGCTACACCTTC CASSFIPRDPSGYTF
TRBJ1-1 TRBV12-3/TRBV12-4 NA many TGTGCCAGCAGTTTCGTGGAGATGAACACTGAAGCTTTCTTT CASSFVEMNTEAFF
TRBJ2-3 TRBV28 NA many TGTGCCAGCACCCTCGGGGCGGCTCGCACAGATACGCAGTATTTT CASTLGAARTDTQYF
TRBJ1-5 TRBV7-8 TRBD1 NA TGTGTCGCAAGCTTAGATACAGGGGTGGGACAGCCCCAGCATTTT CVASLDTGVGQPQHF
TRBJ2-7 TRBV5-1 NA NA TGTGCCAGCAGCCAACAGGGTACCTACGGGCAGTACTTC CASSQQGTYGQYF
TRBJ2-2 TRBV6-1 NA NA TGTGCCAGCATGGGGGGCCGCACCGGGGAGCTGTTTTTT CASMGGRTGELFF
TRBJ2-1 TRBV6-1 NA few TGTGCCAGCAGAGGACAGGAGCAGTTCTTC CASRGQEQFF
TRBJ2-2 TRBV24-1 TRBD1 NA TGTGCCACCCCCCCCGACAGGGGGGGCACCGGGGAGCTGTTTTTT CATPPDRGGTGELFF
TRBJ2-3 TRBV6-1 NA NA TGTGCCAGCAGAAGGACTGGAGGTACGCAGTATTTT CASRRTGGTQYF
TRBJ1-5 TRBV7-2 NA NA TGTGCCAGCAGCCCCCGGACAGCCCAGCCCCAGCATTTT CASSPRTAQPQHF
TRBJ2-6 TRBV6-1 NA few TGTGCCAGCAGTGAAGAGGGCGGTTATTCTGGGGCCAACGTCCTGACTTTC CASSEEGGYSGANVLTF
TRBJ2-4 TRBV7-2 NA NA TGTGCCAGCAGCTTCCGGGAGTATGGAAACATTCAGTACTTC CASSFREYGNIQYF
TRBJ2-2 TRBV12-3/TRBV12-4 NA NA TGTGCCAGCATGCTAGCCCTCACCGGGGAGCTGTTTTTT CASMLALTGELFF
TRBJ2-3 TRBV7-8 TRBD2 NA TGTGCCAGCGAACTAGCGGGAGTTGGATTCACAGATACGCAGTATTTT CASELAGVGFTDTQYF
TRBJ2-4 TRBV2 NA NA TGTGCCAGCAGTGACGGGGGGCCGCTAGCCAAAAACATTCAGTACTTC CASSDGGPLAKNIQYF
TRBJ2-3 TRBV29-1 TRBD1 NA TGCAGCGTTGAAGACGGGAAGGGACAGGGTAGCACAGATACGCAGTATTTT CSVEDGKGQGSTDTQYF
TRBJ2-7 TRBV7-9 TRBD1 NA TGTGCCAGCAGCCCCCAGGGGGAAGGTGGCGAGCAGTACTTC CASSPQGEGGEQYF
TRBJ1-3 TRBV28 NA NA TGTGCCAGCGCAGGGGAAAGTGGAAACACCATATATTTT CASAGESGNTIYF
TRBJ2-7 TRBV6-1 TRBD2 NA TGTGCCAGCAGTGCCGGGGGAGGGCCGGGAGAGCAGTACTTC CASSAGGGPGEQYF
TRBJ1-4 TRBV29-1 NA NA TGCAGCGTCAACCATAATGAAAAACTGTTTTTT CSVNHNEKLFF
TRBJ1-2 TRBV18 NA NA TGTGCCAACTCACCAATGGGGGTATTTCGGATTAACTATGGCTACACCTTC CANSPMGVFRINYGYTF
TRBJ2-4 TRBV4-2 TRBD1 NA TGTGCCAGCAGCCAAGCGGGACAGGGGAACATTCAGTACTTC CASSQAGQGNIQYF